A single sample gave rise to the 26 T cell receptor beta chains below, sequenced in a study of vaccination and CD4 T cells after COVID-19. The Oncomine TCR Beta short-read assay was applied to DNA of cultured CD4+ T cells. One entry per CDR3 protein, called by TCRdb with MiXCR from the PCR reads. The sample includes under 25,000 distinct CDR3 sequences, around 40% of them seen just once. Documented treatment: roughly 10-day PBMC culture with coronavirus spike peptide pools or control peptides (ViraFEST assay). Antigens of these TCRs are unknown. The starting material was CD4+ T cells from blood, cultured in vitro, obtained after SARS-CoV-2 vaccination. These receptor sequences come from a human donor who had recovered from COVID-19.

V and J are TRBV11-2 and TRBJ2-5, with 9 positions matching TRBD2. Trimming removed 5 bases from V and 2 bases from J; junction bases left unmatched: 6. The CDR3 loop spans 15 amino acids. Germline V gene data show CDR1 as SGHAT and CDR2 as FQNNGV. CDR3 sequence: CASSLSGGLQETQYF. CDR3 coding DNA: TGTGCCAGCAGCCTGAGCGGGGGGCTACAAGAGACCCAGTACTTC.

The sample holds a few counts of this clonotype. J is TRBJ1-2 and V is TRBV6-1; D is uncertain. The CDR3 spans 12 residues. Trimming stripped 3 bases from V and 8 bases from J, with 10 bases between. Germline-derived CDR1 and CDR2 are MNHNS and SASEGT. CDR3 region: CASSDRGYGYTF. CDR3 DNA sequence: TGTGCCAGCAGTGACAGAGGGTACGGCTACACCTTC.

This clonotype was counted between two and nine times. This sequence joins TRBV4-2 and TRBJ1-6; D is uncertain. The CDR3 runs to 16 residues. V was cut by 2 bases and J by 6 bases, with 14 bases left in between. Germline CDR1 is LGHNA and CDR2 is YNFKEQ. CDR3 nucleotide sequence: TGTGCCAGCAGCCAATTAAAGCGGGCTTTTAATTCACCCCTCCACTTT. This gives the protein CASSQLKRAFNSPLHF.

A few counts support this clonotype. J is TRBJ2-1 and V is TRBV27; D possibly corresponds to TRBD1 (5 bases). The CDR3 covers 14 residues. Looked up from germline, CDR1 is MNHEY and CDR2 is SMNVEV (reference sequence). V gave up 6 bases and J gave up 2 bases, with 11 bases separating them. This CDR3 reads CASRDIGPYNEQFF. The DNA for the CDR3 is TGTGCCAGCAGGGACATCGGCCCCTACAATGAGCAGTTCTTC.

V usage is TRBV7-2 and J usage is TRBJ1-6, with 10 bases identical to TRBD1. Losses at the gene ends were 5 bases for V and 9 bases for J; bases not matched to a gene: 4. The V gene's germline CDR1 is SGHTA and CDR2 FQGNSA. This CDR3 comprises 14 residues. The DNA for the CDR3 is TGTGCCAGCAGCAAGGGGACAGGGGCTTCACCCCTCCACTTT. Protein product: CASSKGTGASPLHF.

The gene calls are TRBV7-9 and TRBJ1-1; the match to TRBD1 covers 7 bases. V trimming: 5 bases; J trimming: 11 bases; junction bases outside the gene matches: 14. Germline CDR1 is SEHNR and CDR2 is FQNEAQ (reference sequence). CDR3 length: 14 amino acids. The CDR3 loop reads CASSKGRQGLEAFF. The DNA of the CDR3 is TGTGCCAGCAGCAAAGGCAGACAGGGCTTGGAGGCTTTCTTT.

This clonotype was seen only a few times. CDR3 DNA: TGCAGTGCTAGAGCCGTCCAGGGGTTGAACACTGAAGCTTTCTTT. This encodes CSARAVQGLNTEAFF. V gene TRBV20-1 combines with J gene TRBJ1-1; possible D gene TRBD1, 6 bases. Germline values: CDR1 DFQATT, CDR2 SNEGSKA (reference sequence). V lost 1 base and J lost 0, with 12 bases in between. This CDR3 comprises 15 residues.

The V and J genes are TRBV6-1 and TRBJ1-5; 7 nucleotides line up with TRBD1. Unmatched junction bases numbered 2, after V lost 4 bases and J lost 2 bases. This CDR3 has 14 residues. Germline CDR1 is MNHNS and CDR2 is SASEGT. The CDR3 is CASSADRGNQPQHF. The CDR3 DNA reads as TGTGCCAGCAGTGCCGACAGGGGCAATCAGCCCCAGCATTTT.

The CDR3 sequence is CASSGTTHSTDTQYF. The CDR3 bases are TGTGCCAGCAGTGGGACAACTCATAGCACAGATACGCAGTATTTT. The J gene is TRBJ2-3, the V gene TRBV5-5; weak D call: TRBD1 (6 bases). Germline values: CDR1 SGHKS, CDR2 YYEKEE (reference sequence). Trimming took off 5 bases at V and 0 bases at J, with 13 bases between the two ends. The CDR3 is made up of 15 amino acids.

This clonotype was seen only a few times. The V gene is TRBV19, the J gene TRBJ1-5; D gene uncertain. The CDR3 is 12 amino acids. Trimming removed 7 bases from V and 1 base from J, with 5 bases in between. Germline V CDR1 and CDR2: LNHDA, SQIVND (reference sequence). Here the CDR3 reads CASNGSNQPQHF. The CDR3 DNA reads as TGTGCCAGTAATGGGAGCAATCAGCCCCAGCATTTT.

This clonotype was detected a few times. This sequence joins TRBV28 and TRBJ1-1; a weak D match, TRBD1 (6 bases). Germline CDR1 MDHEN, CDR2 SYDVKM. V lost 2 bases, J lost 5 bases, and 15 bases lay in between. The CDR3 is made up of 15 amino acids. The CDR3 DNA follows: TGTGCCAGCAGTTTAACTCGGGGGGGCCGTACTGAAGCTTTCTTT. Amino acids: CASSLTRGGRTEAFF.

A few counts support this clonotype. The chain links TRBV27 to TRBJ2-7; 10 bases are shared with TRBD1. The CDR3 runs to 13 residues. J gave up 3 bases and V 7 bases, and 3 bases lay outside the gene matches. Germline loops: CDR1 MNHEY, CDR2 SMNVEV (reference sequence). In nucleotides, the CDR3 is TGTGCCAGCACCGGGACAGGGGACTACGAGCAGTACTTC. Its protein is CASTGTGDYEQYF.

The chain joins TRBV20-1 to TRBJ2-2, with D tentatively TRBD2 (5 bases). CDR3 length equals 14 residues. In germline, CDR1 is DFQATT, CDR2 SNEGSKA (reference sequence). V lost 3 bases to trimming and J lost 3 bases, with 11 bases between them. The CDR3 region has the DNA TGCAGTGCTAGTTTATCCGGGGACACCGGGGAGCTGTTTTTT. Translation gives CSASLSGDTGELFF.

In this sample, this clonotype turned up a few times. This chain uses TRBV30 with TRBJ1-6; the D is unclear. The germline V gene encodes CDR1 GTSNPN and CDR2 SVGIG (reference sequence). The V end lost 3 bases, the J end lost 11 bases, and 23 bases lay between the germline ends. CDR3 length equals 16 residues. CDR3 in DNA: TGTGCCTGGAGAGCCGACCCAGGAAGAGGGAGCGCACCCCTCCACTTT. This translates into CAWRADPGRGSAPLHF.

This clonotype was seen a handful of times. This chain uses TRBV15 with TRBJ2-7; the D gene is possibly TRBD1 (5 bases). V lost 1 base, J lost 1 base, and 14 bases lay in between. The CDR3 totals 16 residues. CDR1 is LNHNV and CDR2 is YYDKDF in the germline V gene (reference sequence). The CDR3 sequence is CATSRADSEQSYEQYF. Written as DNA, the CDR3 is TGTGCCACCAGCAGAGCAGACAGCGAACAATCCTACGAGCAGTACTTC.

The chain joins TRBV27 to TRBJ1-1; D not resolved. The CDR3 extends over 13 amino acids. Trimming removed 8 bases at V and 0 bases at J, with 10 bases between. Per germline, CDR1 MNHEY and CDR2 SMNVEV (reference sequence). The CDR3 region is CASATLMNTEAFF. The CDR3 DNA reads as TGTGCCAGCGCCACATTAATGAACACTGAAGCTTTCTTT.

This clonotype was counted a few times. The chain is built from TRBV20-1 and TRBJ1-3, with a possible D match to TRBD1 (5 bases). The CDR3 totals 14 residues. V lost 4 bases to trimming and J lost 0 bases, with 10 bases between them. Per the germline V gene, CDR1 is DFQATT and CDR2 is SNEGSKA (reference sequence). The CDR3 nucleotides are TGCAGTGCTAAAACAGGAGCCTCTGGAAACACCATATATTTT. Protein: CSAKTGASGNTIYF.

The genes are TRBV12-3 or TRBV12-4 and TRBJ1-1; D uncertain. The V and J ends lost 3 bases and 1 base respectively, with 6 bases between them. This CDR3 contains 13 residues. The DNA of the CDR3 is TGTGCCAGCAGTTTTGGCAGGAACACTGAAGCTTTCTTT. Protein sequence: CASSFGRNTEAFF.

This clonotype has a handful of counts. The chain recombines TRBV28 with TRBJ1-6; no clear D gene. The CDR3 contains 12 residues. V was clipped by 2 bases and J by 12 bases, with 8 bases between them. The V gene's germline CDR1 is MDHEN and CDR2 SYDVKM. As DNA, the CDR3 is TGTGCCAGCAGTTTACTACGGGTACCCCTCCACTTT. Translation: CASSLLRVPLHF.

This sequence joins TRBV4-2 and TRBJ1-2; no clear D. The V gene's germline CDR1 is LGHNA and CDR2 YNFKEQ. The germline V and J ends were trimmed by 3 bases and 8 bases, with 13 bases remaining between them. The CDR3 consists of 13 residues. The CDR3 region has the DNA TGTGCCAGCAGCCAGGAAAGATCGGCCGGCTACACCTTC. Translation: CASSQERSAGYTF.

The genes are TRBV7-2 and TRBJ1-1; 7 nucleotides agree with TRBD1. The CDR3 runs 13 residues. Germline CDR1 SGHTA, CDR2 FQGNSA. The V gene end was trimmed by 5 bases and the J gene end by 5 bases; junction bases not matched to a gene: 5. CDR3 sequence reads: CASSTTGSTEAFF. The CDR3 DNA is TGTGCCAGCAGCACGACAGGGTCAACTGAAGCTTTCTTT.

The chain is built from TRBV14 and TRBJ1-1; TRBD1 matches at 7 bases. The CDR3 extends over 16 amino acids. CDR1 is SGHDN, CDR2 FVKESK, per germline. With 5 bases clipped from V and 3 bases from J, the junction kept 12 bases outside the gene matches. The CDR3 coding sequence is TGTGCCAGCAGCGCCACGAGACAGGGCGGGGACACTGAAGCTTTCTTT. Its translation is CASSATRQGGDTEAFF. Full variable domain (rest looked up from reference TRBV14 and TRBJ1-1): EAGVTQFPSHSVIEKGQTVTLRCDPISGHDNLYWYRRVMGKEIKFLLHFVKESKQDESGMPNNRFLAERTGGTYSTLKVQPAELEDSGVYFCASSATRQGGDTEAFFGQGTRLTVV.

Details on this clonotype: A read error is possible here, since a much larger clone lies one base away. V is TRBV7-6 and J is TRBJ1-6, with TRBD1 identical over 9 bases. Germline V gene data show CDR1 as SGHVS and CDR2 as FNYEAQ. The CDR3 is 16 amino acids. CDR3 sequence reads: CAGSAEGQGHNSPLHF. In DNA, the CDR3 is TGTGCCGGCAGCGCGGAGGGACAGGGCCATAATTCACCCCTCCACTTT.

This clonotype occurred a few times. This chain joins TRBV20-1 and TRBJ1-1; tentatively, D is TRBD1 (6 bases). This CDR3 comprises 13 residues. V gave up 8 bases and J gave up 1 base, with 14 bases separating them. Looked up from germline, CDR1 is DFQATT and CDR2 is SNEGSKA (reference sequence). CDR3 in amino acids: CSTTRGANTEAFF. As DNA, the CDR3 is TGCAGTACCACCAGGGGAGCGAACACTGAAGCTTTCTTT.

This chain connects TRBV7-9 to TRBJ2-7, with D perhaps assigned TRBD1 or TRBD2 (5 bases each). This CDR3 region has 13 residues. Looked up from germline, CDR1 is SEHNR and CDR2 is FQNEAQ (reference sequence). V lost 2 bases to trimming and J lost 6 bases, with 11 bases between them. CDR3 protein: CASSLRRDGEQYF. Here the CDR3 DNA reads TGTGCCAGCAGCTTACGCCGGGACGGCGAGCAGTACTTC.

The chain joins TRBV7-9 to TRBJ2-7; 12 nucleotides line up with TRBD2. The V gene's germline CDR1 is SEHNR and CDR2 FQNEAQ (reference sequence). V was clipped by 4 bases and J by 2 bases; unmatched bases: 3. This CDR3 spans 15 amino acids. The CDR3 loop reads CASSWLAGGPYEQYF. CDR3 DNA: TGTGCCAGCAGCTGGCTAGCGGGAGGGCCCTACGAGCAGTACTTC.